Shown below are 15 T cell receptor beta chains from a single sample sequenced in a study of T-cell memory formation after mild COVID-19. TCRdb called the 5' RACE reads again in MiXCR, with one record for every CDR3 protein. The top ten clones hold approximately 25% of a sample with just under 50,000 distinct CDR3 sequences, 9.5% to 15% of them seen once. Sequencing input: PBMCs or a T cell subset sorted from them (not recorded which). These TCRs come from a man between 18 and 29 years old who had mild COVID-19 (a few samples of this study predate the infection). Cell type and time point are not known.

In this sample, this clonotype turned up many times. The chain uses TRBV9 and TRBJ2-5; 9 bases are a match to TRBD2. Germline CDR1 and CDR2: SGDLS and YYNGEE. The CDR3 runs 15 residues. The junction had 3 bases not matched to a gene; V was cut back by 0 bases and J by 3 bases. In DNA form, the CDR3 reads TGTGCCAGCAGCGTAGGGACTAGCGATAAAGAGACCCAGTACTTC. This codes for CASSVGTSDKETQYF.

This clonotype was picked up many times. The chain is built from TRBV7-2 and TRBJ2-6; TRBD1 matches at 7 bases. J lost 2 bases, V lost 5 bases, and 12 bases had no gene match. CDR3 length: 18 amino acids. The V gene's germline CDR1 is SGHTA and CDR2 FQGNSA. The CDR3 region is CASSLSTGPSAGANVLTF. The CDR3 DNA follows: TGTGCCAGCAGCCTTTCGACAGGGCCATCCGCTGGGGCCAACGTCCTGACTTTC.

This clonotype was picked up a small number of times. This CDR3 is CATLSREQFF. For the CDR3, the DNA is TGTGCCACCCTGTCGCGGGAGCAGTTCTTC. The chain recombines TRBV27 with TRBJ2-1; D is unresolved. The CDR3 totals 10 residues. With 10 bases removed from V and 10 bases from J, the gap between germline ends came to 11 bases. CDR1 and CDR2 (germline): MNHEY, SMNVEV (reference sequence).

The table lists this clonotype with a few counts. CDR3 in DNA: TGTGCCAGCAGCAAGGGGGAGTTGGACAATGAGCAGTTCTTC. Translated, it gives CASSKGELDNEQFF. The V call is TRBV21-1, the J call TRBJ2-1; TRBD1, as called in the table, went unchecked against the DNA. TRBV21-1 is a pseudogene locus. The CDR3 runs to 14 residues.

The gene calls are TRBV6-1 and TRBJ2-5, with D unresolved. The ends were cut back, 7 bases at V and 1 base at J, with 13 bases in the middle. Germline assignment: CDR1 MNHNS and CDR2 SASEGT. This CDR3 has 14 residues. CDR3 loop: CASKPHWGQETQYF. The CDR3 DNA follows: TGTGCCAGCAAGCCTCACTGGGGCCAAGAGACCCAGTACTTC.

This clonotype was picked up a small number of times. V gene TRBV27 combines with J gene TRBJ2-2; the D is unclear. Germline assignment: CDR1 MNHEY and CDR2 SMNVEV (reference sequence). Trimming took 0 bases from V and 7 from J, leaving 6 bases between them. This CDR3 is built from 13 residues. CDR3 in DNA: TGTGCCAGCAGTTTATCAAACGGCGGGGAGCTGTTTTTT. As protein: CASSLSNGGELFF.

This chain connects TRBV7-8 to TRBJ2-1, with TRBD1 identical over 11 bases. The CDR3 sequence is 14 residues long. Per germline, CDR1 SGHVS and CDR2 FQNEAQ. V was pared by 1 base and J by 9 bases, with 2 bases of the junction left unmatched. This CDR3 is CASSLVDRGLEQFF. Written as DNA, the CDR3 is TGTGCCAGCAGCTTAGTGGACAGGGGGCTTGAGCAGTTCTTC.

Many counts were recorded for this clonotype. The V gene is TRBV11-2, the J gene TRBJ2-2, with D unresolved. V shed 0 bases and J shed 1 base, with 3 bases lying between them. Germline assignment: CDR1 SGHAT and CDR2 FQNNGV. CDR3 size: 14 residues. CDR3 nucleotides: TGTGCCAGCAGCTTAGAACAGAACACCGGGGAGCTGTTTTTT. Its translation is CASSLEQNTGELFF. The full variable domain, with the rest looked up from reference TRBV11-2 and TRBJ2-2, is EAGVAQSPRYKIIEKRQSVAFWCNPISGHATLYWYQQILGQGPKLLIQFQNNGVVDDSQLPKDRFSAERLKGVDSTLKIQPAKLEDSAVYLCASSLEQNTGELFFGEGSRLTVL.

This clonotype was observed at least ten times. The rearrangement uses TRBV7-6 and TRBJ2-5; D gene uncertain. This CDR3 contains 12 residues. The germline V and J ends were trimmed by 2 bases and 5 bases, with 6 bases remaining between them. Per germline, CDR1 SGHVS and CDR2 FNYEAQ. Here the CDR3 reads CASSLSGETQYF. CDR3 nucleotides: TGTGCCAGCAGCTTAAGTGGGGAGACCCAGTACTTC.

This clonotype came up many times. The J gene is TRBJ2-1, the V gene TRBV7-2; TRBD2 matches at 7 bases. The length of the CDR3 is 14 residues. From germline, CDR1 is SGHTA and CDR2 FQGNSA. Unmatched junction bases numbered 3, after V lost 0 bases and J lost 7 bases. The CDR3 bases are TGTGCCAGCAGCTTAGCGGGGGGGTTGAATGAGCAGTTCTTC. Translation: CASSLAGGLNEQFF.

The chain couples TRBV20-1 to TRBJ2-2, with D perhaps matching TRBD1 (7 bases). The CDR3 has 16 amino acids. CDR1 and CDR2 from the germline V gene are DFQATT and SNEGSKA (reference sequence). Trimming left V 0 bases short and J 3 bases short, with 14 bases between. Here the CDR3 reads CSARDPRRGDTGELFF. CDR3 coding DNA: TGCAGTGCTAGAGATCCCCGCAGGGGGGACACCGGGGAGCTGTTTTTT.

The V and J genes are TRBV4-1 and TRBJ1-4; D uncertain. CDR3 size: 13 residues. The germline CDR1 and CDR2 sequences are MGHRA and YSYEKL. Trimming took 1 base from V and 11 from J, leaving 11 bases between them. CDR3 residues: CASSQVTPAKLFF. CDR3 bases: TGCGCCAGCAGCCAAGTCACGCCCGCTAAACTGTTTTTT.

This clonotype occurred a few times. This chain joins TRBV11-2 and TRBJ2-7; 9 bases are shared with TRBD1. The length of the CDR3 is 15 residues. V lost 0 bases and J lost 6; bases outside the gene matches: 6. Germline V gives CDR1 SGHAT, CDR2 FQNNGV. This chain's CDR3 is CASSLEQGAIIEQYF. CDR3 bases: TGTGCCAGCAGCTTAGAACAGGGGGCGATTATCGAGCAGTACTTC.

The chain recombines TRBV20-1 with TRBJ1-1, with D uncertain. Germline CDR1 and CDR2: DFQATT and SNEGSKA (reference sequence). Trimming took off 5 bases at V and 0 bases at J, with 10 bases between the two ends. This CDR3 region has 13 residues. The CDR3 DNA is TGCAGTGCTCCCACCGGCCTGAACACTGAAGCTTTCTTT. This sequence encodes CSAPTGLNTEAFF.

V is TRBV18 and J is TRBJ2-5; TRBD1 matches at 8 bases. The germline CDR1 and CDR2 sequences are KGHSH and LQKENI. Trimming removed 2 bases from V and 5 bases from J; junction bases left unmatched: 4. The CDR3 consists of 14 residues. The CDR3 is CASSPMGQDETQYF. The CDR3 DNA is TGTGCCAGCTCACCAATGGGACAGGACGAGACCCAGTACTTC.